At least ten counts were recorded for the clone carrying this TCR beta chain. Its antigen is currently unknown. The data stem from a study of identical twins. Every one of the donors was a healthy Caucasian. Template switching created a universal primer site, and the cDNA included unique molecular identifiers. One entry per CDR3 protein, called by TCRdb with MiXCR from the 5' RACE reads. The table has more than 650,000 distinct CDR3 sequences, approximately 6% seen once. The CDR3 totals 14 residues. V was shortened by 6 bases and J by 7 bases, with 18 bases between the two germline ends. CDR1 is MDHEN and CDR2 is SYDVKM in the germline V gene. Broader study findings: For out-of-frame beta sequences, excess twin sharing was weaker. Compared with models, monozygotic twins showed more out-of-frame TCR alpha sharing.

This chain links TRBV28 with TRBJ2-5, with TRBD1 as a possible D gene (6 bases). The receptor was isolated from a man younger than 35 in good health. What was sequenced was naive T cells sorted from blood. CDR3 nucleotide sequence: TGTGCCAGCAGCTCCCCTGGACAGTTTCCGACCCAGTACTTC. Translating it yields CASSSPGQFPTQYF.